This paragraph reports one TCR beta chain. Germline V gives CDR1 KGHDR, CDR2 SFDVKD. Trimming left V 4 bases short and J 2 bases short, with 13 bases between. This CDR3 has 15 amino acids. These data originate in a study of T cells in Graves' hyperthyroidism and ophthalmopathy. The source material, RNA transcripts, was used to amplify TCR beta CDR3 regions. The study used the HTBI primer set for a first-round RT-PCR of the TCR CDR3. A single record per CDR3 protein comes from TCRdb applying MiXCR to the multiplex PCR reads. In the table there are some 690,000 distinct CDR3 sequences, 15% to 20% of which are singletons.

V is TRBV24-1 and J is TRBJ2-5; maybe TRBD1 (6 bases). Sequenced material: blood. The TCR comes from a man aged 45-65 years with Graves' hyperthyroidism. This CDR3 reads CATSDPGHTQETQYF. As DNA, the CDR3 is TGTGCCACCAGTGACCCGGGACACACACAAGAGACCCAGTACTTC.